The clone carrying this TCR beta chain was counted only a few times. The data belong to a study of blood T cells in healthy people across ages. A second PCR, run for roughly 7 to 11 cycles, used a sample-barcoded 5' primer plus a J-beta primer mix. From the 5' RACE reads, TCRdb called clonotypes with MiXCR, one entry per CDR3 protein. Of about 1.6 million distinct CDR3 sequences listed, about 31% are singletons. The germline CDR1 and CDR2 sequences are SEHNR and FQNEAQ (reference sequence). The CDR3 sequence is 13 residues long. Trimming pared 4 bases from V and 4 bases from J, leaving 8 bases between.

This sequence originates from a young woman in good health. The sequenced sample was blood. The chain carries TRBV7-9 and TRBJ2-1, with D unresolved. The CDR3 region is CASSSALYNEQFF. The CDR3 DNA is TGTGCCAGCAGCTCAGCCTTGTACAATGAGCAGTTCTTC.